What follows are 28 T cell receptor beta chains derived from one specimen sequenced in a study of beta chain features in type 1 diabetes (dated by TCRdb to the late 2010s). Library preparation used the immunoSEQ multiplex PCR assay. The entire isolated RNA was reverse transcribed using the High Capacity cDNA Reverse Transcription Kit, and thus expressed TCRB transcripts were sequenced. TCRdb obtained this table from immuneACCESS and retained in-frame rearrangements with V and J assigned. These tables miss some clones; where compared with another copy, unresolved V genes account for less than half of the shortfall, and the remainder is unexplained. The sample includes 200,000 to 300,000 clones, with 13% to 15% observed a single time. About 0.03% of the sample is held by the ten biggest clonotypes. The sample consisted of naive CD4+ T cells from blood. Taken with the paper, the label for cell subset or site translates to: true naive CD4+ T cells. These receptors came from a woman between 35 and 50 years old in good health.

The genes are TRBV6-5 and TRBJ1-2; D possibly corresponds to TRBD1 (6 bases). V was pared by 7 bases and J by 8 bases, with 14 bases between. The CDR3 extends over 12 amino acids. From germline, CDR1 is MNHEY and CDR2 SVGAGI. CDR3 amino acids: CASTPQGRGYTF. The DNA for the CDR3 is TGTGCCAGCACCCCACAGGGTCGGGGCTACACCTTC.

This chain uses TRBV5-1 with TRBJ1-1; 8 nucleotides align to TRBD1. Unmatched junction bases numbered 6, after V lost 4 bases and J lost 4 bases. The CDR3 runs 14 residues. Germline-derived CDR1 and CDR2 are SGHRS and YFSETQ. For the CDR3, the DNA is TGCGCCAGCAGCATAGACAGGGGAGGCACTGAAGCTTTCTTT. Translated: CASSIDRGGTEAFF.

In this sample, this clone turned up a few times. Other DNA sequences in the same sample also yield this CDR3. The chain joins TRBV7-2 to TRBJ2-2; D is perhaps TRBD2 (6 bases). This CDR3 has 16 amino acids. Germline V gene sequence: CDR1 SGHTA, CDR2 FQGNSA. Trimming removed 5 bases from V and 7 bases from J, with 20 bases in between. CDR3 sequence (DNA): TGTGCCAGCAGCGTGCGGGCCGGGACTCTTAACGGGGAGCTGTTTTTT. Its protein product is CASSVRAGTLNGELFF.

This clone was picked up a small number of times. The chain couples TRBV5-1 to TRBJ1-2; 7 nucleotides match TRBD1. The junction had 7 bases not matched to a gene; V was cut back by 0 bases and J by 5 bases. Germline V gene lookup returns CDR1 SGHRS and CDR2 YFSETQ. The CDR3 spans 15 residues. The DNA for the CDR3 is TGCGCCAGCAGCTTGGAATCCGACAGGGTATATGGCTACACCTTC. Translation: CASSLESDRVYGYTF.

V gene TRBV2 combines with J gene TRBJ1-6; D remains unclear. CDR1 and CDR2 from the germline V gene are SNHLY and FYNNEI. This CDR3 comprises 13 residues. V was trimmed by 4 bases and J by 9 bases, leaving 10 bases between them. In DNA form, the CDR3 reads TGTGCCAGCAGTGGCCCGTCCGGTTCACCCCTCCACTTT. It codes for CASSGPSGSPLHF.

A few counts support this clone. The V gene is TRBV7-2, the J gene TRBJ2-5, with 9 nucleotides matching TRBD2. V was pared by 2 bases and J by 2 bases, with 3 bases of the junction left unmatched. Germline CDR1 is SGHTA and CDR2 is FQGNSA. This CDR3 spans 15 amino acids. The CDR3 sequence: CASSLRGGGQETQYF. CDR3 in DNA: TGTGCCAGCAGCTTACGCGGGGGGGGGCAAGAGACCCAGTACTTC.

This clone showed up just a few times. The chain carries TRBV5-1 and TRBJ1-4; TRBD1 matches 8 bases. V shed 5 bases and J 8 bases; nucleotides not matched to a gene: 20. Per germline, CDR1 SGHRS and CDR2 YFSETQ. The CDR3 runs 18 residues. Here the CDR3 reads CASRSGQGTTRLGEKLFF. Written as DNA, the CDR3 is TGCGCCAGCAGGTCCGGACAGGGAACCACACGTTTGGGCGAAAAACTGTTTTTT.

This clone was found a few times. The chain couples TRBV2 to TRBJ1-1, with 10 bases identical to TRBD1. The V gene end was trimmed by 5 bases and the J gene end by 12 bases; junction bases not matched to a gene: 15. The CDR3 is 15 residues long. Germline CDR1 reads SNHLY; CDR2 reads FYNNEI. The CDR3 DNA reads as TGTGCCAGCAGTCAACTGGACAGGGGGGGACTCGGGCCTTTCTTT. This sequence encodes CASSQLDRGGLGPFF.

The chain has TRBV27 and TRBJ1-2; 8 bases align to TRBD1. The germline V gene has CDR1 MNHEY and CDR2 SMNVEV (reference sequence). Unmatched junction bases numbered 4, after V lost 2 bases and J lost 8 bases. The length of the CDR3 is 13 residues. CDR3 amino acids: CASSLQGARGYTF. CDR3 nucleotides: TGTGCCAGCAGTTTACAGGGGGCGCGGGGCTACACCTTC.

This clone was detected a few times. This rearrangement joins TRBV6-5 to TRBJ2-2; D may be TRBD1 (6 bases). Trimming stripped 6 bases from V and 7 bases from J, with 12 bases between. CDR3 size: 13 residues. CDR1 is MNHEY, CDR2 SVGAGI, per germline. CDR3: CASRLGQFGELFF. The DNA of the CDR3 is TGTGCCAGCAGATTGGGACAATTCGGGGAGCTGTTTTTT.

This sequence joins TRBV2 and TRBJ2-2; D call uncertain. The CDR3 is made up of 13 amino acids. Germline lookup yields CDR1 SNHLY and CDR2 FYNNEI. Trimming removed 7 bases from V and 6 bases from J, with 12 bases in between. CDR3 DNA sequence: TGTGCCAGCAAGCAATCGGTCGCCGGGGAGCTGTTTTTT. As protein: CASKQSVAGELFF.

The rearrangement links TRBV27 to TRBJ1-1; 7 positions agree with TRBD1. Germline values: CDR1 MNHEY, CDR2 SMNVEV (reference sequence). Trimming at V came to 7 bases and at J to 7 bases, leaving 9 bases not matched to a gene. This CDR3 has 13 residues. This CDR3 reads CASTPQGGHEAFF. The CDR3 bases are TGTGCCAGCACCCCCCAGGGGGGCCATGAAGCTTTCTTT.

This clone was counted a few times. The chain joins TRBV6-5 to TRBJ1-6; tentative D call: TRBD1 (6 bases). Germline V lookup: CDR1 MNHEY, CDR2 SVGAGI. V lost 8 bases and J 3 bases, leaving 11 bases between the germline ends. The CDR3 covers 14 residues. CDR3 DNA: TGTGCCAGCGGGGGCGCGAGCTATAATTCACCCCTCCACTTT. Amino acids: CASGGASYNSPLHF.

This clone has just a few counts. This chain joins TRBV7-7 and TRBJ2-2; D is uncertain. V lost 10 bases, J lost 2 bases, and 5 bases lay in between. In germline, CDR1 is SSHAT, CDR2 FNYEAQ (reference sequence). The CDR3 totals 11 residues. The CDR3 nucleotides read TGTGCCACCTCTAACACCGGGGAGCTGTTTTTT. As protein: CATSNTGELFF.

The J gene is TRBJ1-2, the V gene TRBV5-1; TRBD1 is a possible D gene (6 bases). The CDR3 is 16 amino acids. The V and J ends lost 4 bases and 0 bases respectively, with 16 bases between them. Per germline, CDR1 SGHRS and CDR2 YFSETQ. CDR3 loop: CASSIDRLNPNYGYTF. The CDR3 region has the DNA TGCGCCAGCAGCATCGACAGGTTAAACCCTAACTATGGCTACACCTTC.

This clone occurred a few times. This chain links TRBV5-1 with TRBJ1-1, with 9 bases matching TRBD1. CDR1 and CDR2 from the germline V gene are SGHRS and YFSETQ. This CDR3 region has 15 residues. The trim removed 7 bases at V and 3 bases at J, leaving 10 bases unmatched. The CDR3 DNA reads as TGCGCCAGCCAAAAAGGACAGGGGAGGGACACTGAAGCTTTCTTT. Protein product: CASQKGQGRDTEAFF.

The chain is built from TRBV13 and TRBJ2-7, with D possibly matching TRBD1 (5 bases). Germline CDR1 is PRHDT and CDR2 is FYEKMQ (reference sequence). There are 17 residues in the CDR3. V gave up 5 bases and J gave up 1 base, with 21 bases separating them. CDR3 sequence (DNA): TGTGCCAGCAGCAAGAGAACCCAGGGCAGGGCGTCCTACGAGCAGTACTTC. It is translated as CASSKRTQGRASYEQYF.

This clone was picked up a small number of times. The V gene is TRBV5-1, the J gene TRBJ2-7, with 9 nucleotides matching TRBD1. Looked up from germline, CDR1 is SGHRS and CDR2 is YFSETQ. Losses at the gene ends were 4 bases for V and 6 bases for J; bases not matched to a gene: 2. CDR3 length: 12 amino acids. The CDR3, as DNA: TGCGCCAGCAGCCCGGACAGGGGCGAGCAGTACTTC. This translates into CASSPDRGEQYF.

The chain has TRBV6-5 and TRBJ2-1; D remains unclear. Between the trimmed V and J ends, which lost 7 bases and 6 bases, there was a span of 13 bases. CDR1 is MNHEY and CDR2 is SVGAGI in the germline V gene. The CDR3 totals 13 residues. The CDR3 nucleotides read TGTGCCAGCAAAGAGCGTCCGAGCAATGAGCAGTTCTTC. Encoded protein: CASKERPSNEQFF.

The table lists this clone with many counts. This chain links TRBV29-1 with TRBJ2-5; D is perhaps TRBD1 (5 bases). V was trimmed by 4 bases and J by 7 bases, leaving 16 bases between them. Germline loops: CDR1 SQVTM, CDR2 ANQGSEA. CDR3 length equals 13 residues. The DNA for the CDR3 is TGCAGCGTTGTTAGGGGCCAGCCCGGGACCCAGTACTTC. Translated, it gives CSVVRGQPGTQYF.

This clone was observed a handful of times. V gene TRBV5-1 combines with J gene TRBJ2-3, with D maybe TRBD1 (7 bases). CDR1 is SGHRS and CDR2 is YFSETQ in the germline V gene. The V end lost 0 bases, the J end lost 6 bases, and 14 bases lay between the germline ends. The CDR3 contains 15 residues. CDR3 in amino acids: CASSLAGGPGDTQYF. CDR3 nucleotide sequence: TGCGCCAGCAGCTTGGCAGGGGGGCCAGGGGATACGCAGTATTTT.

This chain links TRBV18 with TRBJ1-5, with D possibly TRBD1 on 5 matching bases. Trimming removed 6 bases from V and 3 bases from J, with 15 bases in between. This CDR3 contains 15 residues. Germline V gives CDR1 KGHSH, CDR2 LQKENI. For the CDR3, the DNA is TGTGCCAGCTCTCAAGATCAGGGATACAATCAGCCCCAGCATTTT. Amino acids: CASSQDQGYNQPQHF. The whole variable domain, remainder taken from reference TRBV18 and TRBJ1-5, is NAGVMQNPRHLVRRRGQEARLRCSPMKGHSHVYWYRQLPEEGLKFMVYLQKENIIDESGMPKERFSAEFPKEGPSILRIQQVVRGDSAAYFCASSQDQGYNQPQHFGDGTRLSIL.

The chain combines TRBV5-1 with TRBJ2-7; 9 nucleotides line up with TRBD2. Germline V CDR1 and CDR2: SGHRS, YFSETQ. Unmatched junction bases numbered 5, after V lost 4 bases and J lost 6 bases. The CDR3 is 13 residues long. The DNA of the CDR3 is TGCGCCAGCAGCGTGGGACTAGCTCGCGAGCAGTACTTC. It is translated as CASSVGLAREQYF.

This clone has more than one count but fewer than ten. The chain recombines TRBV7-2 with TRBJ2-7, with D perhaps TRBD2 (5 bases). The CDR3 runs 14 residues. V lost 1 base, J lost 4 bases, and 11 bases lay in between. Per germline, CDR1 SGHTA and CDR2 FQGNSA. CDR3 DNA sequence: TGTGCCAGCAGCTTAGAGTTCGGGAATTACGAGCAGTACTTC. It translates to CASSLEFGNYEQYF.

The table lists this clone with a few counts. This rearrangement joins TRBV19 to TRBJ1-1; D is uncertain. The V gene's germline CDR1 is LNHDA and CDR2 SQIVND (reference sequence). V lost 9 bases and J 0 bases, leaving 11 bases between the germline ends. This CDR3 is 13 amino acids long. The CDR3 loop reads CASQANLNTEAFF. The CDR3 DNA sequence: TGTGCCAGCCAGGCCAACTTGAACACTGAAGCTTTCTTT.

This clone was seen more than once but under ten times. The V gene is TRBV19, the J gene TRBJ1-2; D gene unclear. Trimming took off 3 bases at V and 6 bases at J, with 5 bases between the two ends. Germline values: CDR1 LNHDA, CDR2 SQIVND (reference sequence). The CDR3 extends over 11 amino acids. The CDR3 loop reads CASSIRNGYTF. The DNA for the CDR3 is TGTGCCAGTAGTATCAGGAATGGCTACACCTTC.

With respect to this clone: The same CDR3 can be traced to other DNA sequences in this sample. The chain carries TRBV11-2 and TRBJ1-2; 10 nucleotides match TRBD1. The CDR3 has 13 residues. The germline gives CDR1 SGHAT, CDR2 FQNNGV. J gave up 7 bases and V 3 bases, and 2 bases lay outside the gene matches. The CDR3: CASSFDRGLGYTF. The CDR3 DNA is TGTGCCAGCAGCTTTGACAGGGGGCTTGGCTACACCTTC.

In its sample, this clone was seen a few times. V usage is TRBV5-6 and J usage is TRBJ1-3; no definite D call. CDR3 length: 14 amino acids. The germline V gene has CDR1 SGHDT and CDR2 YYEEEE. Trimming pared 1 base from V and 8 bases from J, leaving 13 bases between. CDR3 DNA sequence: TGTGCCAGCAGCTTGATCCGGTTTAGCCACACCATATATTTT. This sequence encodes CASSLIRFSHTIYF.